This TCR beta chain was captured by sequencing in a study of T-cell reconstitution after alpha-beta-depleted transplantation in children. Germline CDR1 is SGHTA and CDR2 is FQGNSA. V was cut by 6 bases and J by 1 base, with 18 bases left in between. The CDR3 loop spans 16 amino acids. Of note for this clonotype: Its antigen is not identified.

Study-wide results and caveats: At around two months after transplant, the alpha-beta T cells were reportedly derived from several hundred expanded clones that came from non-depleted graft cells.

Unique molecular identifiers were incorporated into the prepared TCRbeta library. TCRdb reanalysed the PCR reads using MiXCR and keeps one entry per CDR3 protein. The sample includes 7,900 or so distinct CDR3 sequences, around 30% seen only once; the top ten take more than 2%. Sequenced material: peripheral blood, taken 60 days after TCRalphabeta/CD19-depleted stem cell transplant. V is TRBV7-2 and J is TRBJ1-1, with D possibly being TRBD1 (6 bases). The clonotype was recovered from a boy under three years old who had a stem cell transplant for SCID, so the T cells may come from the graft donor. CDR3 nucleotides: TGTGCCAGCAGTTCAGGAATTCACAGGGCGAACACTGAAGCTTTCTTT. Its protein product is CASSSGIHRANTEAFF.